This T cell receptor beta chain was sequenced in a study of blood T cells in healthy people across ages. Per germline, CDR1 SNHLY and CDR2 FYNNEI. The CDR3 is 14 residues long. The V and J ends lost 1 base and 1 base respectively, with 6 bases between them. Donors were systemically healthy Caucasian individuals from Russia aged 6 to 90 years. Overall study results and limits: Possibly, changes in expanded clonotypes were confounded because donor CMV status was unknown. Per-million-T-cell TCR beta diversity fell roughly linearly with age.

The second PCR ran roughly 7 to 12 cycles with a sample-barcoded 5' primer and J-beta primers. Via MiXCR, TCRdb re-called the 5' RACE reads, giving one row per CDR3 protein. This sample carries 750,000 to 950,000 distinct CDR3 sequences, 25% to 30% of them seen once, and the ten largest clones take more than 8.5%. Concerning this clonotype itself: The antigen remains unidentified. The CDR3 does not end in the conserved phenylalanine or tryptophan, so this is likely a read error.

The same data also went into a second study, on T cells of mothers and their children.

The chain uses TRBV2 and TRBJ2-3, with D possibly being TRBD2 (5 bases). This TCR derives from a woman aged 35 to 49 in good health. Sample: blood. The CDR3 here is CASSEGGRTDTQYL. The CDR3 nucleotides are TGTGCCAGCAGTGAAGGCGGGCGCACAGATACGCAGTATTTG.